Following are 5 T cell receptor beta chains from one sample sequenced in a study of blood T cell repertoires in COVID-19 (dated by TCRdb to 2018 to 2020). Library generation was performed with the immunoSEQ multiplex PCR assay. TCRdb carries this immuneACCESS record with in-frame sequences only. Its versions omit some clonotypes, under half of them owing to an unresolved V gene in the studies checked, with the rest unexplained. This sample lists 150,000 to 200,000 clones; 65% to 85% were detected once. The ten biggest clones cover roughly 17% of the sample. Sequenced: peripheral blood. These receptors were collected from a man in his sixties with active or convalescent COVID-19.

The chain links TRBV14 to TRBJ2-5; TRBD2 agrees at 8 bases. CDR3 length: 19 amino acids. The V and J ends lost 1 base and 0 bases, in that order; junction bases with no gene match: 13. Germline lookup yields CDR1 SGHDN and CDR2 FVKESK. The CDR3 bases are TGTGCCAGCAGCCAAGGTTGGGTAGCGGGATCAGAGTACCAAGAGACCCAGTACTTC. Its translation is CASSQGWVAGSEYQETQYF.

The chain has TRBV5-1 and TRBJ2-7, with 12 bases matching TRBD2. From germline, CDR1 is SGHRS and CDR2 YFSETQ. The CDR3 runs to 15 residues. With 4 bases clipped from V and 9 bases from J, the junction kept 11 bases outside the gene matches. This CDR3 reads CASSPDPGLAGAQYF. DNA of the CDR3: TGCGCCAGCAGCCCGGACCCGGGACTAGCGGGTGCGCAGTACTTC.

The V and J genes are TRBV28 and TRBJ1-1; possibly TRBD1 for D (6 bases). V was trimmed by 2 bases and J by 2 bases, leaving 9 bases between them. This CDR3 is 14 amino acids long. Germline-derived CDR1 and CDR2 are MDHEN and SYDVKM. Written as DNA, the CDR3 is TGTGCCAGCAGTTTAGCAGGGGTTAACACTGAAGCTTTCTTT. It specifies CASSLAGVNTEAFF.

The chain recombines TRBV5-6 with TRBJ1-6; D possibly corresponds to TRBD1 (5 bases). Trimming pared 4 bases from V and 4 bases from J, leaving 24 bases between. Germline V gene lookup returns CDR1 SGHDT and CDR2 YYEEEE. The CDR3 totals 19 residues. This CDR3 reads CASSMGGGGAEGYNSPLHF. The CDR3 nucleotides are TGTGCCAGCAGCATGGGGGGAGGTGGGGCGGAAGGATATAATTCACCCCTCCACTTT.

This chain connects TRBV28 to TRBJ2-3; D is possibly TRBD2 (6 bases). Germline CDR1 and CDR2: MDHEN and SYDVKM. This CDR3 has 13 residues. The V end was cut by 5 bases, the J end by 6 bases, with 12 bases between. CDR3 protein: CASSTPGVDTQYF. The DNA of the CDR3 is TGTGCCAGCAGTACCCCGGGGGTGGATACGCAGTATTTT.